Following are 27 T cell receptor beta chains from one sample sequenced in a study of CD8 T cells in ankylosing spondylitis. Overall study results and limits: Ankylosing spondylitis blood appeared to carry a characteristic TCR beta motif of several highly homologous variants.

Their cognate antigens are unknown. TCRdb analysed the 5' RACE reads with MiXCR anew, one entry per CDR3 protein. The data contain 220,000 or so distinct CDR3 sequences, around 18% of them singletons. Sequenced: blood, either unsorted or a sorted T cell fraction (not recorded which). The receptor source for this set is a male donor with ankylosing spondylitis.

Note on this clonotype: A junction boundary mismatches the germline segment, possibly from a read error. The rearrangement uses TRBV10-2 and TRBJ2-1, with TRBD2 identical over 10 bases. From germline, CDR1 is WSHSY and CDR2 SAAADI. The CDR3 consists of 10 residues. The CDR3 DNA follows: TGCGCCAGCAGTACCCCGGGACTAGCGTTC. Its translation is CASSTPGLAF.

This clonotype was observed a few times. V gene TRBV7-9 combines with J gene TRBJ2-7, with TRBD2 matching over 9 bases. J was trimmed by 4 bases and V by 1 base; bases with no gene match: 5. CDR3 length: 15 amino acids. Germline V gives CDR1 SEHNR, CDR2 FQNEAQ (reference sequence). The CDR3 is CASSLGSAGGYEQYF. The CDR3 DNA reads TGTGCCAGCAGCTTAGGGTCCGCGGGAGGGTACGAGCAGTACTTC.

This clonotype was seen many times. This chain connects TRBV9 to TRBJ2-3; D remains ambiguous. V dropped 2 bases and J dropped 0 bases, with 4 bases sitting between them. CDR1 SGDLS and CDR2 YYNGEE come from the germline V gene. CDR3 length equals 13 residues. The CDR3 loop is CASSVGSTDTQYF. CDR3 sequence (DNA): TGTGCCAGCAGCGTTGGTAGCACAGATACGCAGTATTTT.

Many counts were recorded for this clonotype. J is TRBJ2-5 and V is TRBV10-3; D gene unclear. The CDR3 spans 14 residues. Trimming took 0 bases from V and 3 from J, leaving 8 bases between them. CDR1 and CDR2 from the germline V gene are ENHRY and SYGVKD. CDR3 in amino acids: CAISESVGEETQYF. The CDR3 nucleotides read TGTGCCATCAGTGAGTCGGTTGGGGAAGAGACCCAGTACTTC.

This chain links TRBV5-1 with TRBJ2-7; no firm D call. The germline V gene has CDR1 SGHRS and CDR2 YFSETQ. The CDR3 contains 16 residues. Between the trimmed V and J ends, which lost 4 bases and 2 bases, there was a span of 19 bases. The CDR3 region is CASSPSGPRPPYEQYF. The CDR3 DNA sequence: TGCGCCAGCAGCCCCTCCGGGCCCCGACCCCCCTACGAGCAGTACTTC.

The chain uses TRBV4-2 and TRBJ2-7, with 7 nucleotides matching TRBD2. Trimming at V came to 2 bases and at J to 10 bases, leaving 8 bases not matched to a gene. The CDR3 totals 13 residues. Germline CDR1 is LGHNA and CDR2 is YNFKEQ. This chain's CDR3 is CASSQTGGGRQYF. Here the CDR3 DNA reads TGTGCCAGCAGCCAAACTGGGGGGGGTCGACAGTACTTC.

This clonotype was seen ten or more times. V usage is TRBV12-3 or TRBV12-4 and J usage is TRBJ2-7; D is uncertain. V lost 2 bases and J 2 bases, leaving 7 bases between the germline ends. CDR3 length: 13 residues. In DNA, the CDR3 is TGTGCCAGCAGTTTACACAACCCCTACGAGCAGTACTTC. This encodes CASSLHNPYEQYF.

This clonotype showed up just a few times. The chain combines TRBV7-8 with TRBJ1-1; D gene unclear. The V and J ends lost 4 bases and 2 bases respectively, with 11 bases between them. Germline V lookup: CDR1 SGHVS, CDR2 FQNEAQ. The CDR3 is 14 residues long. The CDR3 spells CASSSSGSNTEAFF. CDR3 DNA: TGTGCCAGCAGCTCTTCGGGGTCCAACACTGAAGCTTTCTTT.

The chain is built from TRBV4-2 and TRBJ1-2; tentatively, D is TRBD1 (6 bases). V lost 0 bases and J lost 4, with 15 bases in between. The germline CDR1 and CDR2 sequences are LGHNA and YNFKEQ. This CDR3 is 16 amino acids long. CDR3 sequence: CASSQDSSRGAYGYTF. The CDR3 nucleotides are TGTGCCAGCAGCCAAGATTCTTCCAGGGGCGCCTATGGCTACACCTTC.

This clonotype came up many times. This rearrangement joins TRBV12-3 or TRBV12-4 to TRBJ2-7; D is undetermined. The CDR3 covers 12 residues. Between the trimmed V and J ends, which lost 2 bases and 4 bases, there was a span of 6 bases. The CDR3 DNA is TGTGCCAGCAGTTTACCAATGTACGAGCAGTACTTC. This sequence encodes CASSLPMYEQYF.

The rearrangement links TRBV10-3 to TRBJ2-1; TRBD2 agrees at 10 bases. The CDR3 covers 16 residues. Germline trimming cut 0 bases from V and 5 bases from J; bases unmatched to any gene: 4. Germline V lookup: CDR1 ENHRY, CDR2 SYGVKD. This CDR3 is CAISESPAGGNNEQFF. CDR3 in DNA: TGTGCCATCAGTGAGTCCCCAGCGGGGGGGAACAATGAGCAGTTCTTC.

The chain has TRBV5-1 and TRBJ1-1; D is possibly TRBD1 (6 bases). Trimming removed 4 bases from V and 0 bases from J, with 13 bases in between. Germline V CDR1 and CDR2: SGHRS, YFSETQ. This CDR3 contains 15 residues. The DNA for the CDR3 is TGCGCCAGCAGCCCGCTGGACAGTTTGAACACTGAAGCTTTCTTT. Amino acid sequence: CASSPLDSLNTEAFF. Full variable domain (missing parts from reference TRBV5-1 and TRBJ1-1): KAGVTQTPRYLIKTRGQQVTLSCSPISGHRSVSWYQQTPGQGLQFLFEYFSETQRNKGNFPGRFSGRQFSNSRSEMNVSTLELGDSALYLCASSPLDSLNTEAFFGQGTRLTVV.

This clonotype was counted between two and nine times. The J gene is TRBJ2-7, the V gene TRBV29-1, with D maybe TRBD2 (7 bases). Germline CDR1 SQVTM, CDR2 ANQGSEA. The CDR3 is 15 amino acids. V lost 5 bases and J 3 bases, leaving 20 bases between the germline ends. The CDR3 region is CSVTGRGPHYYEQYF. The CDR3 DNA follows: TGCAGCGTTACAGGGAGGGGACCCCACTACTACGAGCAGTACTTC.

This clonotype came up a few times. The chain carries TRBV4-1 and TRBJ2-7; D is perhaps TRBD2 (5 bases). V was clipped by 0 bases and J by 6 bases, with 18 bases between them. This CDR3 is built from 16 residues. Germline assignment: CDR1 MGHRA and CDR2 YSYEKL. The CDR3 here is CASSQDGGPWPSEQYF. The CDR3 nucleotides read TGCGCCAGCAGCCAAGATGGCGGGCCTTGGCCCTCCGAGCAGTACTTC.

CDR3 protein: CASRFSRNYEQYF. The CDR3, as DNA: TGCGCCAGCAGGTTCAGTCGAAACTACGAGCAGTACTTC. The chain joins TRBV5-1 to TRBJ2-7; no firm D call. This CDR3 is built from 13 residues. Per the germline V gene, CDR1 is SGHRS and CDR2 is YFSETQ. Trimming removed 5 bases at V and 3 bases at J, with 12 bases between.

This rearrangement joins TRBV7-8 to TRBJ2-1; 10 nucleotides align to TRBD2. There are 18 residues in the CDR3. In germline, CDR1 is SGHVS, CDR2 FQNEAQ. The V and J ends lost 1 base and 0 bases, in that order; junction bases with no gene match: 6. CDR3 residues: CASSLGTSGTSSYNEQFF. CDR3 bases: TGTGCCAGCAGCTTAGGAACTAGCGGGACAAGCTCCTACAATGAGCAGTTCTTC. Full variable domain (rest looked up from reference TRBV7-8 and TRBJ2-1): GAGVSQSPRYKVAKRGQDVALRCDPISGHVSLFWYQQALGQGPEFLTYFQNEAQLDKSGLPSDRFFAERPEGSVSTLKIQRTQQEDSAVYLCASSLGTSGTSSYNEQFFGPGTRLTVL.

This chain joins TRBV7-2 and TRBJ2-3; 11 bases are a match to TRBD2. Germline CDR1 and CDR2: SGHTA and FQGNSA. Trimming removed 7 bases from V and 2 bases from J; junction bases left unmatched: 8. The CDR3 totals 16 residues. CDR3 in DNA: TGTGCCAGCACCTTTATAGCGGGGGGGCCCACAGATACGCAGTATTTT. Its translation is CASTFIAGGPTDTQYF.

Only a few counts were recorded for this clonotype. This chain connects TRBV27 to TRBJ1-1; 10 nucleotides match TRBD1. This CDR3 comprises 14 residues. The germline V gene encodes CDR1 MNHEY and CDR2 SMNVEV (reference sequence). V lost 7 bases, J lost 4 bases, and 6 bases stayed unmatched. CDR3 in amino acids: CASIDRGLGTEAFF. The CDR3 DNA follows: TGTGCCAGCATCGACAGGGGGCTGGGCACTGAAGCTTTCTTT.

The table lists this clonotype with a few counts. The chain carries TRBV4-2 and TRBJ2-2; 7 positions match TRBD1. The CDR3 extends over 15 amino acids. Losses at the gene ends were 2 bases for V and 4 bases for J; bases not matched to a gene: 4. The germline CDR1 and CDR2 sequences are LGHNA and YNFKEQ. CDR3: CASSQNRGGTGELFF. The CDR3 DNA sequence: TGTGCCAGCAGCCAAAACAGGGGTGGCACCGGGGAGCTGTTTTTT.

This clonotype was recorded a few times. The chain is built from TRBV20-1 and TRBJ1-1; TRBD1 matches at 7 bases. The CDR3 runs 12 residues. Germline assignment: CDR1 DFQATT and CDR2 SNEGSKA (reference sequence). With V trimmed by 6 bases and J by 5 bases, 6 bases remained unmatched. CDR3 sequence reads: CSAGTGETEAFF. Written as DNA, the CDR3 is TGCAGTGCGGGCACAGGGGAGACTGAAGCTTTCTTT.

In its sample, this clonotype was seen a few times. The chain is built from TRBV29-1 and TRBJ2-1; 8 bases map to TRBD1. From germline, CDR1 is SQVTM and CDR2 ANQGSEA. J lost 7 bases, V lost 7 bases, and 6 bases had no gene match. The CDR3 spans 12 residues. The CDR3 bases are TGCAGCGCCCGGGACAGGTTGAATGAGCAGTTCTTC. Its protein is CSARDRLNEQFF.

The chain uses TRBV7-2 and TRBJ2-5; D gene ambiguous. V gave up 5 bases and J gave up 2 bases, with 12 bases separating them. From germline, CDR1 is SGHTA and CDR2 FQGNSA. The CDR3 is made up of 14 amino acids. For the CDR3, the DNA is TGTGCCAGCAGCCCCCTTGGGCAGCAAGAGACCCAGTACTTC. It specifies CASSPLGQQETQYF.

V is TRBV6-1 and J is TRBJ2-7; possible D gene TRBD2, 5 bases. Trimming removed 5 bases at V and 2 bases at J, with 13 bases between. The CDR3 consists of 14 residues. CDR1 MNHNS and CDR2 SASEGT come from the germline V gene. The chain's CDR3 is CASSTHAGTYEQYF. CDR3 in DNA: TGTGCCAGCAGTACCCACGCGGGCACCTACGAGCAGTACTTC.

This clonotype occurred a few times. V gene TRBV24-1 combines with J gene TRBJ2-1; D not certain. The V end lost 4 bases, the J end lost 1 base, and 13 bases lay between the germline ends. The length of the CDR3 is 16 residues. Germline V lookup: CDR1 KGHDR, CDR2 SFDVKD. CDR3 nucleotide sequence: TGTGCCACCAGTGACCCAGAACGGGCATCCTACAATGAGCAGTTCTTC. Protein sequence: CATSDPERASYNEQFF.

J is TRBJ2-7 and V is TRBV6-5, with 12 bases that match TRBD2. The germline CDR1 and CDR2 sequences are MNHEY and SVGAGI. The junction had 4 bases not matched to a gene; V was cut back by 4 bases and J by 6 bases. The length of the CDR3 is 14 residues. The chain's CDR3 is CASSSLAGGGEQYF. CDR3 nucleotide sequence: TGTGCCAGCAGTTCGCTAGCGGGAGGGGGCGAGCAGTACTTC.

A few counts support this clonotype. V is TRBV30 and J is TRBJ2-2; no clear D gene. This CDR3 has 13 amino acids. Trimming stripped 0 bases from V and 5 bases from J, with 7 bases between. In germline, CDR1 is GTSNPN, CDR2 SVGIG (reference sequence). The chain's CDR3 is CAWSVVGTGELFF. In nucleotides, the CDR3 is TGTGCCTGGAGTGTCGTGGGGACCGGGGAGCTGTTTTTT.

The sample holds a few counts of this clonotype. The chain has TRBV7-9 and TRBJ2-7; 7 bases match TRBD1. CDR1 is SEHNR, CDR2 FQNEAQ, per germline (reference sequence). After removal of 5 bases from V and 6 bases from J, the junction contained 7 bases not matched to a gene. CDR3 length: 13 amino acids. The CDR3 DNA sequence: TGTGCCAGCAGCGCTGAGGGGGCCCCCGAGCAGTACTTC. Its translation: CASSAEGAPEQYF.